Listed below are T cell receptor beta chains from one sample, sequenced in a study of OX40 agonist ivuxolimab in advanced cancers. Clones were read by immunoSEQ multiplex PCR, and TCRdb kept only the in-frame ones, dropping some. The sample lists just over 35,000 clones; more than 80% were seen once. The sequences come from CD4+ or CD8+ T cells sorted from blood, collected in a trial of the OX40 agonist ivuxolimab. The receptors were sampled from an adult with an advanced solid tumor such as melanoma, head and neck, liver or kidney cancer. CDR3s include the opening cysteine and the closing phenylalanine or tryptophan. D genes are given only for firm matches. The listing skips clone size in some rows; elsewhere it reads once, few, many or a size class.

j_call | v_call | clone_size | d_call | cdr3_nt | cdr3_aa
TRBJ1-2 | TRBV6-1 | few | - | TGTGCCAGCAGAGTAGGGGGGGGACCTTCCTATGGCTACACCTTC | CASRVGGGPSYGYTF
TRBJ2-5 | TRBV12-5 | - | - | TGTGCTAGTGGTTTGTCCCCAGCGCTTCAAGAGACCCAGTACTTC | CASGLSPALQETQYF
TRBJ2-1 | TRBV6-1 | - | TRBD2 | TGTGCCAGCAGTGATGTCCTAGCGGGAGGGCGCGGTGAGCAGTTCTTC | CASSDVLAGGRGEQFF
TRBJ1-5 | TRBV21-1 | - | - | TGTGCCAGCAGCAGATACAGGCATCAGCCCCAGCATTTT | CASSRYRHQPQHF
TRBJ2-1 | TRBV7-9 | - | - | TGTGCCAGCAGCCACTTGACGGGCCTTTCCTACAATGAGCAGTTCTTC | CASSHLTGLSYNEQFF
TRBJ2-3 | TRBV6-1 | - | - | TGTGCCAGCAGTGAATACGGTGTGGAAGATACGCAGTATTTT | CASSEYGVEDTQYF
TRBJ1-6 | TRBV28 | - | TRBD1 | TGTGCCAGCAGTTTACAAACCGGGACAGACTCCAATAATTCACCCCTCCACTTT | CASSLQTGTDSNNSPLHF
TRBJ2-2 | TRBV27 | - | TRBD1 | TGTGCCAGCCGGACAGGGGGCACCGGGGAGCTGTTTTTT | CASRTGGTGELFF
TRBJ2-7 | TRBV11-3 | - | - | TGTGCCAGCAGCTGGACCACAGGCGTAACCTACGAGCAGTACTTC | CASSWTTGVTYEQYF
TRBJ2-7 | TRBV10-3 | - | TRBD2 | TGTGCCATCAGTGAGGGAAGCGGGGGAACAATCCACGAGCAGTACTTC | CAISEGSGGTIHEQYF
TRBJ2-6 | TRBV28 | - | TRBD1 | TGTGCCAGCAGAAACAGGGGATCTGGGGCCAACGTCCTGACTTTC | CASRNRGSGANVLTF
TRBJ1-2 | TRBV19 | - | - | TGTGCCAGTAAGGGCTATGGCTACACCTTC | CASKGYGYTF
TRBJ2-7 | TRBV27 | - | - | TGTGCCAGCAGTTTAGGACAGAACTACGAGCAGTACTTC | CASSLGQNYEQYF
TRBJ2-2 | TRBV10-2 | - | - | TGCGCCAGCAGTGAATTCCGGGACACCGGGGAGCTGTTTTTT | CASSEFRDTGELFF
TRBJ2-5 | TRBV13 | - | TRBD2 | TGTGCCAGCAGCTTGAGGGGTTCCGGGAGGGGAGGAGAGACCCAGTACTTC | CASSLRGSGRGGETQYF
TRBJ1-4 | TRBV5-5 | - | - | TGTGCCAGCAGCTTGGATCCTGAAAAACTGTTTTTT | CASSLDPEKLFF
TRBJ2-1 | TRBV7-9 | - | - | TGTGCCAGCAGCTCCGACTCTCACCGATACAATGAGCAGTTCTTC | CASSSDSHRYNEQFF
TRBJ2-3 | TRBV4-3 | - | TRBD2 | TGCGCCAGCAGCCAAGAGTCCAGCGGGGGACCGGGGGATACGCAGTATTTT | CASSQESSGGPGDTQYF
TRBJ2-1 | TRBV29-1 | - | TRBD1 | TGCAGCGTTGGGGGGACAGGGACAGGTGAGCAGTTCTTC | CSVGGTGTGEQFF
TRBJ2-1 | TRBV2 | - | TRBD2 | TGTGCCGGACTAGCGGGAGTTGGTTGGCAGTTCTTC | CAGLAGVGWQFF
TRBJ1-2 | TRBV6-5 | - | - | TGTGCCAGCAGTCCCGACGACGGGAGAGGCTACACCTTC | CASSPDDGRGYTF
TRBJ2-1 | TRBV14 | - | - | TGTGCCAGCAGCCAAGACCAGACCTACAATGAGCAGTTCTTC | CASSQDQTYNEQFF
TRBJ2-7 | TRBV9 | few | TRBD2 | TGTGCCAGCAGCCCTGAGGGTGGAGTAGCGGGGGGCCTCCTATCCTACGAGCAGTACTTC | CASSPEGGVAGGLLSYEQYF
TRBJ2-1 | TRBV6-5 | - | - | TGTGCCAGCAGCCCAGGAGGACTCCATGAGCAGTTCTTC | CASSPGGLHEQFF
TRBJ2-7 | TRBV7-9 | - | TRBD1 | TGTGCCAGCAGCGCGCCTCAGGGTAGGGGGCACGAGCAGTACTTC | CASSAPQGRGHEQYF
TRBJ2-7 | TRBV6-6 | once | TRBD2 | TGTGCCAGCAGTTTCGTTAGCGGGAGGGCCAGAAACGAGCAGTACTTC | CASSFVSGRARNEQYF
TRBJ1-5 | TRBV28 | few | - | TGTGCCAGCAGCAAGACTTGGGCCAATCAGCCCCAGCATTTT | CASSKTWANQPQHF
TRBJ2-5 | TRBV7-6 | - | - | TGTGCCAGCAGCTTAGCCCGGGTGGAAGGAGAGACCCAGTACTTC | CASSLARVEGETQYF